Sequencing of this TCR beta chain was carried out in a study of blood T cell repertoires in COVID-19 (TCRdb year 2020). Regarding the research as a whole: Samples covering the acute and convalescent phases of COVID-19 were provided by collaborators in the United States, Italy and Spain. Nearly every sample came with metadata listing a de-identified subject ID, COVID-19 status, age in years and sex. A freely available public database, intended as a resource for researchers studying the immune response to SARS-CoV-2, is where the repertoires were released. The dataset comprised deeply sampled blood TCRbeta repertoires from subjects exposed to, actively infected with, or recovered from COVID-19. Samples came from the ongoing ImmuneRACE study (first 160 participants) plus 1,254 subjects from 6 global collaborators. Where available, HLA class I and class II types were obtained from metadata supplied by the sample provider rather than from assay-based typing. The material from the prospective study consisted of cDNA or gDNA derived from T cells, B-cell-depleted T cells, or PBMCs. General conclusions and limits of the study: Clinical and demographic metadata were provided uncurated, with the amount varying by source and participant.

TCRbeta CDR3 regions were amplified from genomic DNA by means of the immunoSEQ Assay, a bias-controlled multiplex PCR. As for the original processing: Nucleated cell counts per sample were estimated from amplification of reference gene primers within the assay. To quantify the absolute abundance of each unique TCRbeta CDR3 rearrangement, sequence reads were collapsed and filtered. For each sample, productive Simpson clonality was calculated as the square root of Simpson's diversity index over productive rearrangements. The clones in this table, taken by TCRdb from immuneACCESS, are in-frame only. Not every clone is retained; where verified, under half of the shortfall comes from an unresolved V gene, and the cause of the rest is unknown. V, J and clone size are those of that table, while D and trimming were read from the DNA. Recorded for this sample are some 37,000 clones; 81% of them occurred a single time. The biggest ten clones account for 29% of the sample.

Notes on this clone: No antigen is known for it. Base qualities are missing; no much larger clone stands one base away.

The collaborating institutions used their own protocols to collect whole blood in K2EDTA tubes. Collaborator samples were shipped for TCRbeta analysis as frozen whole blood, isolated PBMCs, or DNA extracted from either sample type. V is trimmed back by 7 bases and J by 8 bases, and the junction contains 8 bases that no gene match accounts for. The CDR3 has 14 amino acids, counting the end cysteine and phenylalanine. CDR3 DNA is the only sequence kept; it has 42 bases, read in frame from the first base. Sequences LNHDA (CDR1) and SQIVND (CDR2) are obtained from the germline V gene (reference sequence).

The rearranged chain carries TRBV19 and TRBJ2-1, with 10 bases matching TRBD2. The TCR originated in an elderly man with active or convalescent COVID-19. Sequencing input: peripheral blood. In nucleotides, the sequence is TGTGCCAGTACCGCACTAGCGGGGAGGGATGAGCAGTTCTTC. It encodes CASTALAGRDEQFF. The CDR3 plus the reference TRBV19 and TRBJ2-1 genes for the other parts give the full variable domain: DGGITQSPKYLFRKEGQNVTLSCEQNLNHDAMYWYRQDPGQGLRLIYYSQIVNDFQKGDIAEGYSVSREKKESFPLTVTSAQKNPTAFYLCASTALAGRDEQFFGPGTRLTVL.